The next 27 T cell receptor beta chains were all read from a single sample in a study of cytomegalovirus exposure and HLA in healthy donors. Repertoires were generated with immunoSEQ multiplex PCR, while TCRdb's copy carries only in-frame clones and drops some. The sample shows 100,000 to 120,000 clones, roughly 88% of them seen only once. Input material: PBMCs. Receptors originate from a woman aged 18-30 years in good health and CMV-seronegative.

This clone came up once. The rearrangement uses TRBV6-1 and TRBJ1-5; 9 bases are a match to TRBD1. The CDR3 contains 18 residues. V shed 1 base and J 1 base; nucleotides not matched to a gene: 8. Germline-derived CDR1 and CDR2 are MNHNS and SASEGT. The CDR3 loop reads CASSEGFMGTGSNQPQHF. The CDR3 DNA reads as TGTGCCAGCAGTGAAGGGTTTATGGGGACAGGGAGCAATCAGCCCCAGCATTTT.

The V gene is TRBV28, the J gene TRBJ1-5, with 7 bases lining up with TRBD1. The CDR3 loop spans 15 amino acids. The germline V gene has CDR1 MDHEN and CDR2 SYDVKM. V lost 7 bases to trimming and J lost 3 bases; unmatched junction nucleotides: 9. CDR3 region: CASTLQGVYNQPQHF. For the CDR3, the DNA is TGTGCCAGCACCCTGCAGGGGGTGTACAATCAGCCCCAGCATTTT.

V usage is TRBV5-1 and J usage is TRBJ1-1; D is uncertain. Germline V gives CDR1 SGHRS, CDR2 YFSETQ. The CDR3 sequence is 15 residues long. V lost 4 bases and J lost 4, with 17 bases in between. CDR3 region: CASSDPRRASTEAFF. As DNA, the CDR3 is TGCGCCAGCAGCGACCCCCGGAGGGCGAGCACTGAAGCTTTCTTT.

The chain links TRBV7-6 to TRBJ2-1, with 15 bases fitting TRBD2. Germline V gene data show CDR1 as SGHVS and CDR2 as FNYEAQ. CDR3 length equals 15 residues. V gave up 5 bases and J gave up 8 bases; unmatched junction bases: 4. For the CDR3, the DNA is TGTGCCAGCAGCCGGACTAGCGGGGGGGTTTATGAGCAGTTCTTC. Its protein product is CASSRTSGGVYEQFF.

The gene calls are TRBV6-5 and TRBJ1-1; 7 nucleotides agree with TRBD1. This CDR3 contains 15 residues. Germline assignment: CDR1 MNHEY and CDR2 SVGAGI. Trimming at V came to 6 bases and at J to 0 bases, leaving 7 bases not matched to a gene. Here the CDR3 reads CASSHYRGMNTEAFF. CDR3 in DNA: TGTGCCAGCAGCCACTACAGGGGTATGAACACTGAAGCTTTCTTT.

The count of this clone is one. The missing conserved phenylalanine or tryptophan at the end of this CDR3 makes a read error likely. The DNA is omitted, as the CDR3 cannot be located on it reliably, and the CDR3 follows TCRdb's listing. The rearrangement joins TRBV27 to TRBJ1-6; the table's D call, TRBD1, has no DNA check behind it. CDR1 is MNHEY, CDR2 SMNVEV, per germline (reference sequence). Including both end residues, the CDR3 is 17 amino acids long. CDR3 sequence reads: CASSFKDRDPPKFTPPL.

CDR3: CASSLEWGLEQYF. The CDR3 region has the DNA TGTGCCAGCAGCTTAGAGTGGGGGCTTGAGCAGTACTTC. The chain links TRBV7-9 to TRBJ2-7, with D possibly matching TRBD1 (6 bases). There are 13 residues in the CDR3. Looked up from germline, CDR1 is SEHNR and CDR2 is FQNEAQ (reference sequence). Trimming took off 1 base at V and 7 bases at J, with 11 bases between the two ends.

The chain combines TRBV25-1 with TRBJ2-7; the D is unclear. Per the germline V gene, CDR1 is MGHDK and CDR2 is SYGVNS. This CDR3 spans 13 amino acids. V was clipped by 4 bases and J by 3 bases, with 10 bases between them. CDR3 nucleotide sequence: TGTGCCAGCAGTGGTGACATCTTCTACGAGCAGTACTTC. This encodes CASSGDIFYEQYF.

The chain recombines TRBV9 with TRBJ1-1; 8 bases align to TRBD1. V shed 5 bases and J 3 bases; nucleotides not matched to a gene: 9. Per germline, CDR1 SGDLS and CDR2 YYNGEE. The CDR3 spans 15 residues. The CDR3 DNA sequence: TGTGCCAGCAGTGCCTCGGACAGGGCGGACACTGAAGCTTTCTTT. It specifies CASSASDRADTEAFF.

The CDR3 bases are TGTGCCACCAGCGACTCGCGGAATGTTGAAAAACTGTTTTTT. Amino acids: CATSDSRNVEKLFF. J is TRBJ1-4 and V is TRBV15, with D unresolved. V lost 5 bases and J 7 bases, leaving 14 bases between the germline ends. The CDR3 contains 14 residues. CDR1 and CDR2 (germline): LNHNV, YYDKDF (reference sequence).

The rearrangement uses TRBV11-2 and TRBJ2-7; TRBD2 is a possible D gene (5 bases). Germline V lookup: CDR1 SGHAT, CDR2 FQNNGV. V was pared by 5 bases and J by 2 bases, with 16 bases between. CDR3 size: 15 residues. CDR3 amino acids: CASSLRRTMTYEQYF. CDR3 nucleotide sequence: TGTGCCAGCAGCCTAAGGAGGACGATGACCTACGAGCAGTACTTC.

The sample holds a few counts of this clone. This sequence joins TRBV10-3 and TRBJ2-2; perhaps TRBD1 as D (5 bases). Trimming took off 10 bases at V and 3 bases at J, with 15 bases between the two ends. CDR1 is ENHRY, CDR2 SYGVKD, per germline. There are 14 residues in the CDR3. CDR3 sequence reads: CATRVRHDTGELFF. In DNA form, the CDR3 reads TGTGCCACCAGGGTGCGTCACGACACCGGGGAGCTGTTTTTT.

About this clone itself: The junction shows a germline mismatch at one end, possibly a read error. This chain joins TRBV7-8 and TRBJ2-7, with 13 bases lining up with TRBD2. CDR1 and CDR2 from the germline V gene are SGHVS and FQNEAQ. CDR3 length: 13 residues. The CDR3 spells CASIPGLAGAGHF. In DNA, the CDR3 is TGTGCCAGCATCCCTGGACTAGCGGGGGCCGGGCACTTC.

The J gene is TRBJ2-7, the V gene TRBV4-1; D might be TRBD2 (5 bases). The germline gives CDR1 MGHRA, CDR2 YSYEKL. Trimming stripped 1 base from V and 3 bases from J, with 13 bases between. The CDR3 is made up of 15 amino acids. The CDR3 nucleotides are TGCGCCAGCAGCCAAGCCGGGGAATTGGTCTACGAGCAGTACTTC. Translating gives CASSQAGELVYEQYF.

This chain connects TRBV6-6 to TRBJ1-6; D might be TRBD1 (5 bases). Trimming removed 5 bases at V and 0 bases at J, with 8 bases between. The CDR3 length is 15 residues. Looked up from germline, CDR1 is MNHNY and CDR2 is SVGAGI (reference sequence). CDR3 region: CASSPQVSYNSPLHF. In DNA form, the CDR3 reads TGTGCCAGCAGTCCACAGGTCTCCTATAATTCACCCCTCCACTTT.

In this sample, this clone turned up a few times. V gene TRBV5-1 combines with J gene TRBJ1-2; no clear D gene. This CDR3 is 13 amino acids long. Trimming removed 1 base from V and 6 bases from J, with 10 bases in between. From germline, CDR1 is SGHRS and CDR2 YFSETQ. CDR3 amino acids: CASSLYPENGYTF. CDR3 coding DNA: TGCGCCAGCAGCTTGTACCCGGAGAATGGCTACACCTTC. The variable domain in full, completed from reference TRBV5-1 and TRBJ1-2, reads KAGVTQTPRYLIKTRGQQVTLSCSPISGHRSVSWYQQTPGQGLQFLFEYFSETQRNKGNFPGRFSGRQFSNSRSEMNVSTLELGDSALYLCASSLYPENGYTFGSGTRLTVV.

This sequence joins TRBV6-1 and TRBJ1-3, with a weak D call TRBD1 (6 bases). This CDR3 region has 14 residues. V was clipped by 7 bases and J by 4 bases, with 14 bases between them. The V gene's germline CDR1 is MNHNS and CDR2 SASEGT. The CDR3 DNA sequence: TGTGCCAGCACAGTTACAGGGTCAGGAAACACCATATATTTT. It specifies CASTVTGSGNTIYF.

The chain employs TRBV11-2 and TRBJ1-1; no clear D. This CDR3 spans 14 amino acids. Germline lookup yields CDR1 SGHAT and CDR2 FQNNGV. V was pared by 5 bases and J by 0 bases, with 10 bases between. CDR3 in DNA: TGTGCCAGCAGCAACATCGAAATGAACACTGAAGCTTTCTTT. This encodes CASSNIEMNTEAFF.

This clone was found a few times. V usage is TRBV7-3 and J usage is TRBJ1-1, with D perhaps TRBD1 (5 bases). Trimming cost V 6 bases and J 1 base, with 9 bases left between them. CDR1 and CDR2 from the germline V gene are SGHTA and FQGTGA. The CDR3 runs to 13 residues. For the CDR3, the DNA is TGTGCCAGCAGGGTCGGGGGGAACACTGAAGCTTTCTTT. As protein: CASRVGGNTEAFF.

The CDR3 bases are TGTGCCAGCAGCTTAGCGCCTAGCGTCAACACCGGGGAGCTGTTTTTT. It is translated as CASSLAPSVNTGELFF. The rearrangement links TRBV7-9 to TRBJ2-2, with TRBD2 as a possible D gene (6 bases). From germline, CDR1 is SEHNR and CDR2 FQNEAQ (reference sequence). The CDR3 runs to 16 residues. V was cut by 0 bases and J by 2 bases, with 10 bases left in between.

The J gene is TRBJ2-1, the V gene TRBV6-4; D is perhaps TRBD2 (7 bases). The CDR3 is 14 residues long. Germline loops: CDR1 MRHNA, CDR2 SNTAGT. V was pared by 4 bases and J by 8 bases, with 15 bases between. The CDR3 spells CASSGPGEGDEQFF. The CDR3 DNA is TGTGCCAGCAGTGGTCCAGGGGAGGGGGATGAGCAGTTCTTC.

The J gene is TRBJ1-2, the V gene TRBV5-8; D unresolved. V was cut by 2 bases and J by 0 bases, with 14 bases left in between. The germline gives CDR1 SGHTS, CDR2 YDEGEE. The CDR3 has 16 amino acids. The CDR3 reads CASSFSQTTPNYGYTF. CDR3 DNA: TGTGCCAGCAGCTTCTCACAGACAACGCCTAACTATGGCTACACCTTC.

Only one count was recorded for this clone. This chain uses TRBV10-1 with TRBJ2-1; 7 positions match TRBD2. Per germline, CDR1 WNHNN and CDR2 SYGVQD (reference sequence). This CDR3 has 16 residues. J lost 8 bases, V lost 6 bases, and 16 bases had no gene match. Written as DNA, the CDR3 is TGCGCCAGCAGCGAGGGGAGGGATGGCGGCCCCGATGAGCAGTTCTTC. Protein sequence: CASSEGRDGGPDEQFF.

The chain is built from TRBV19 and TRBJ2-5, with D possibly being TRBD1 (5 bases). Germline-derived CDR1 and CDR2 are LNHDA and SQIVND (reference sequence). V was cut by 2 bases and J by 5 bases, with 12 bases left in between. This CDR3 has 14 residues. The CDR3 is CASSINRMGETQYF. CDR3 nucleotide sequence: TGTGCCAGTAGTATAAACAGGATGGGGGAGACCCAGTACTTC.

The CDR3 region is CAWSGGAYEQYF. In DNA, the CDR3 is TGTGCCTGGAGTGGGGGAGCCTACGAGCAGTACTTC. The rearrangement joins TRBV30 to TRBJ2-7; maybe TRBD2 (5 bases). V was trimmed by 1 base and J by 2 bases, leaving 6 bases between them. The CDR3 consists of 12 residues. Germline V gene lookup returns CDR1 GTSNPN and CDR2 SVGIG (reference sequence).

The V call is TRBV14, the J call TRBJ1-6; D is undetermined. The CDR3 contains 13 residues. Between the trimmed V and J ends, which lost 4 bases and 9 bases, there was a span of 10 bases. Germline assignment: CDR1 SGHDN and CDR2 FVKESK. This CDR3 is CASSRAGISPLHF. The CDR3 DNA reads TGTGCCAGCAGCCGGGCGGGAATTTCACCCCTCCACTTT.

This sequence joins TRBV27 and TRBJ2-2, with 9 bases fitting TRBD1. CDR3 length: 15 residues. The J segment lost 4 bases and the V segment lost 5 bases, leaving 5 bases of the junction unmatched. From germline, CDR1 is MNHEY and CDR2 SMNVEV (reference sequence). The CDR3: CASSPQGAITGELFF. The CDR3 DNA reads TGTGCCAGCAGTCCACAGGGGGCCATCACCGGGGAGCTGTTTTTT.